These T cell receptor beta chains were read from a single sample in a study of persistence of HIV-infected CD4 T cells. Sequenced by immunoSEQ multiplex PCR; TCRdb stores in-frame clones only, minus some. The sample carries 30,000 to 45,000 clones, over 80% recorded once. For these receptors, no antigen is known. The sequences come from CD4+ T cells sorted from PBMCs after roughly 17-hour stimulation, collected from a patient who received antiretroviral therapy. The receptors shown here come from an adult man with HIV who was CMV-seropositive. Both conserved end residues are part of each CDR3. Each record gives: J gene, D gene, V gene, clone size, CDR3 protein, CDR3 DNA. D genes are given only for firm matches. Clone sizes are given selectively: once, few, many, or a class where the clone is expanded.

>TRBJ1-2|-|TRBV6-5|-
CASKTGQGGYGYTF
TGTGCCAGCAAAACGGGGCAGGGTGGCTATGGCTACACCTTC
>TRBJ2-7|-|TRBV6-5|-
CASCSLNVYEQYF
TGTGCCAGCTGTTCCTTAAACGTCTACGAGCAGTACTTC
>TRBJ1-2|TRBD1|TRBV11-2|-
CASSIGTGGRNGYTF
TGTGCCAGCAGCATAGGGACAGGGGGACGAAATGGCTACACCTTC
>TRBJ2-3|TRBD2|TRBV7-2|-
CASSSTPGGSLDTQYF
TGTGCCAGCAGCTCCACTCCGGGCGGGAGTTTGGATACGCAGTATTTT
>TRBJ1-2|-|TRBV6-5|-
CASSYLRVEGYTF
TGTGCCAGCAGTTACCTGAGGGTCGAGGGCTACACCTTC
>TRBJ1-5|TRBD1|TRBV25-1|-
CASSGQGNNQPQHF
TGTGCCAGCAGTGGACAGGGGAACAATCAGCCCCAGCATTTT
>TRBJ2-1|-|TRBV11-2|-
CASSPLRFSYNEQFF
TGTGCCAGCAGCCCTCTGCGGTTCTCCTACAATGAGCAGTTCTTC
>TRBJ1-1|TRBD1|TRBV5-4|once
CASSWGRQGKDTEAFF
TGTGCCAGCAGCTGGGGAAGACAGGGAAAGGACACTGAAGCTTTCTTT
>TRBJ2-5|TRBD1|TRBV6-5|-
CASSLTGRETQYF
TGTGCCAGCAGCCTGACAGGGAGAGAGACCCAGTACTTC
>TRBJ1-1|TRBD1|TRBV29-1|-
CSVERGDRVLNTEAFF
TGCAGCGTTGAACGGGGTGACAGGGTTTTAAACACTGAAGCTTTCTTT
>TRBJ1-2|-|TRBV20-1|few
CLRDPAGDTF
TGCCTCCGGGACCCCGCCGGGGACACCTTC
>TRBJ2-1|-|TRBV3-1/TRBV3-2|-
CASSADSSSYNEQFF
TGTGCCAGCAGCGCGGACAGCAGCTCCTACAATGAGCAGTTCTTC
>TRBJ2-4|TRBD1|TRBV6-1|once
CASSERDRSKNIQYF
TGTGCCAGCAGTGAACGGGACAGATCTAAAAACATTCAGTACTTC
>TRBJ2-2|-|TRBV9|-
CASSVDVRNTGELFF
TGTGCCAGCAGCGTAGATGTCAGGAACACCGGGGAGCTGTTTTTT
>TRBJ2-7|TRBD1|TRBV19|-
CASRSRTGPYEQYF
TGTGCCAGTAGGAGTAGGACAGGGCCGTACGAGCAGTACTTC
>TRBJ1-2|-|TRBV30|-
CAWSVEPLYGYTF
TGTGCCTGGAGTGTAGAGCCGTTGTATGGCTACACCTTC
>TRBJ1-2|-|TRBV27|-
CASSDASGGNYGYTF
TGTGCCAGCAGTGACGCCTCGGGGGGGAACTATGGCTACACCTTC
>TRBJ1-5|-|TRBV7-8|few
CASSLDYSNQPQHF
TGTGCCAGCAGCTTAGACTACAGTAATCAGCCCCAGCATTTT
>TRBJ1-4|-|TRBV19|-
CASSARQPDRNEKLFF
TGTGCCAGTAGTGCCCGCCAGCCGGACAGAAATGAAAAACTGTTTTTT
>TRBJ1-6|-|TRBV7-9|few
CASSLKGSPLHF
TGTGCCAGCAGCTTGAAAGGCTCACCCCTCCACTTT
>TRBJ1-6|TRBD1|TRBV20-1|-
CSASRQGITNSPLHF
TGCAGTGCTAGTCGACAGGGTATCACTAATTCACCCCTCCACTTT
>TRBJ1-1|-|TRBV29-1|-
CSVRPRGSENTEAFF
TGCAGCGTACGCCCCAGGGGCAGTGAGAACACTGAAGCTTTCTTT
>TRBJ2-2|-|TRBV5-6|-
CASSSTANTGELFF
TGTGCCAGCAGCTCGACAGCGAACACCGGGGAGCTGTTTTTT
>TRBJ1-1|-|TRBV4-3|-
CASSQELPDRNTEAFF
TGCGCCAGCAGCCAAGAACTCCCGGACAGAAACACTGAAGCTTTCTTT
>TRBJ1-6|-|TRBV18|-
CASSPNRPHNSPLHF
TGTGCCAGCTCACCCAACCGGCCGCACAATTCACCCCTCCACTTT
>TRBJ2-7|-|TRBV27|-
CASSFGSYAYEQYF
TGTGCCAGCAGTTTTGGGTCATATGCCTACGAGCAGTACTTC
>TRBJ1-6|TRBD1|TRBV6-1|-
CASRGGGSAGGNSPLHF
TGTGCCAGCCGTGGGGGAGGATCTGCAGGGGGGAATTCACCCCTCCACTTT
>TRBJ2-3|-|TRBV20-1|-
CSARGVDTQYF
TGCAGTGCTAGGGGGGTGGATACGCAGTATTTT
>TRBJ1-2|-|TRBV29-1|few
CSVDTGGYTF
TGCAGCGTTGACACTGGTGGCTACACCTTC
>TRBJ1-1|-|TRBV6-2/TRBV6-3|-
CASSLIPLTEAFF
TGTGCCAGCAGTCTCATCCCGCTCACTGAAGCTTTCTTT
>TRBJ2-7|-|TRBV6-5|-
CASSYVDSLSYEQYF
TGTGCCAGCAGTTACGTGGACTCGTTGTCCTACGAGCAGTACTTC
>TRBJ2-4|TRBD1|TRBV7-9|-
CATTAGQGKNIQYF
TGTGCCACCACGGCTGGACAGGGGAAAAACATTCAGTACTTC
>TRBJ1-2|-|TRBV25-1|-
CASSGNYGGRANYGYTF
TGTGCCAGCAGTGGAAATTACGGTGGGCGAGCCAACTATGGCTACACCTTC
>TRBJ2-3|TRBD2|TRBV6-1|-
CASSVAGAGKDTQYF
TGTGCCAGCAGTGTAGCGGGGGCAGGGAAAGATACGCAGTATTTT
>TRBJ1-1|-|TRBV30|-
CAWSVPGGASTYTEAFF
TGTGCCTGGAGTGTACCAGGAGGGGCCAGTACTTACACTGAAGCTTTCTTT
>TRBJ2-7|-|TRBV5-1|-
CASSFGQTSSYEQYF
TGCGCCAGCAGCTTTGGGCAGACCAGCTCCTACGAGCAGTACTTC
>TRBJ2-7|-|TRBV27|once
CASSFQAEDSYEQYF
TGTGCCAGCAGTTTCCAAGCAGAGGACTCCTACGAGCAGTACTTC
>TRBJ1-1|TRBD1|TRBV6-5|-
CASNRWGQYTEAFF
TGTGCCAGCAATCGTTGGGGACAGTACACTGAAGCTTTCTTT
>TRBJ1-3|-|TRBV6-5|-
CASSDNSGNTIYF
TGTGCCAGCAGCGATAACTCTGGAAACACCATATATTTT
>TRBJ2-7|-|TRBV18|-
CASGSGAYEQYF
TGTGCCAGCGGATCAGGGGCCTACGAGCAGTACTTC
>TRBJ2-1|-|TRBV4-2|-
CASSQAGGTYNEQFF
TGTGCCAGCAGCCAAGCCGGGGGAACCTACAATGAGCAGTTCTTC
>TRBJ1-3|-|TRBV29-1|-
CSVRPSGNTIYF
TGCAGCGTTCGGCCCTCTGGAAACACCATATATTTT
>TRBJ1-1|-|TRBV19|once
CASSIGDRKNTEAFF
TGTGCCAGTAGTATAGGTGACAGAAAGAACACTGAAGCTTTCTTT